The source of this TCR beta chain is a study of T cell responses to AZD1222 COVID-19 vaccine (dated by TCRdb to 2020 to 2022). Broadly, across the study: AZD1222 recipients with second doses at about 4 weeks or about 12 weeks were pooled, because spike-specific TCR depth and breadth did not differ between schedules. A total of 240 or so trial participants underwent TCR sequencing, of whom more than 200 had received two doses of AZD1222 and about 26 had received two doses of the MenACWY control vaccine. Trial participants were enrolled into age subgroups of 18-55, 56-69 and 70-plus years, which contained roughly 150, 30 and 60 TCR-sequenced participants, respectively. The paper as a whole reports these results and caveats: Conclusions about previously exposed vaccinees are limited, since just six AZD1222 recipients were seropositive for SARS-CoV-2 at baseline. Nearly half of unique spike-specific TCRs reportedly recognized epitopes outside regions mutated in the B.1.351 and B.1.1.7 variants. After two AZD1222 doses, spike-specific TCR breadth and depth were significantly higher than at day 0 and than in MenACWY recipients. Because no day 14 peak-response samples were available, repertoires were characterized only after the peak T cell response. Most participants were white British and females outnumbered males, and the authors suggested that clonal diversity may have been underestimated. In the small 56-69-year group, the increase in depth fell short of significance, most likely because of low power. CD4 TCRs associated with the vaccine covered the entire spike protein, and the dominant responses were in regions 160-218 and 743-854.

Including the terminal cysteine and phenylalanine, the CDR3 comprises 19 residues. Only the CDR3 DNA stays, 57 bases, in frame from base 1. CDR1 and CDR2 (KGHDR, SFDVKD) derive from the germline V gene. V trim: 2 bases; J trim: 4 bases; unmatched bases: 15. In light of the paper, this sample's time point label describes: baseline before first vaccination. The vaccinee samples were drawn from two UK trials, COV001 and COV002, one of which was a single-blind randomized controlled phase 2/3 trial testing AZD1222 (ChAdOx1 nCoV-19) in healthy adults. For TCRbeta chain sequencing, PBMC samples from trial participants were taken at day 0 and at day 28 after the second dose. With regard to this clone: The clone's antigen remains unknown. No quality values exist for individual bases; no much larger clone is one base distant.

The CDR3 regions of human TCRbeta chains were analyzed by immunosequencing. The study's own analysis went as follows. TCRs in the repertoires were matched against a reference library of SARS-CoV-2-specific TCRs that had been generated with the MIRA antigen-specificity platform. Breadth was defined as the fraction of unique TCRs that were SARS-CoV-2-associated, and depth was defined as the fraction of total T cells that were SARS-CoV-2-associated. Using the MIRA data, each spike-specific TCR was mapped to the spike region that the TCR reacts to and placed in a CD4 or CD8 class. Log10-transformed breadth and depth values were compared by one-way ANOVA with Sidak's multiple comparisons tests. TCRdb took over this immuneACCESS table, retaining in-frame rearrangements with V and J assigned. Such tables are incomplete; in checked studies, under half of the missing clones stem from an unresolved V gene, and the remainder is unexplained. V and J calls and clone size are given by that table; D and trimming were obtained from the DNA. This sample has 130,000 or so clones in its table, and about 89% of those were observed once. 25% to 30% of the sample rests with the top ten.

The sequence joins TRBV24-1 to TRBJ2-3; TRBD2 agrees with 9 junctional bases. The sample consisted of peripheral blood, taken on day 0 of AZD1222 vaccination. The origin of this receptor is an adult in good health. The CDR3 loop reads CATSDSRGYGGGAPDTQYF. The DNA sequence is TGTGCCACCAGTGATTCGCGCGGGTATGGCGGGGGGGCCCCAGATACGCAGTATTTT.